This is a list of T cell receptor beta chains from one sample in a study of blood T cell repertoires in COVID-19. Here immunoSEQ multiplex PCR was the method, and the copy in TCRdb shows in-frame clones only, minus some. The sample contains some 300,000 clones, about nine tenths of which appear only once. Sequenced sample: peripheral blood. The receptor source for this set is a woman in her 50s with COVID-19, enrolled during active disease. CDR3s include the opening cysteine and the closing phenylalanine or tryptophan. The order of the fields is clone size, J gene, D gene, V gene, CDR3 protein, CDR3 DNA. D genes are given only for firm matches. A clone size is listed for some rows: how often the clone was seen (once, few, many), or a class if it is expanded.

clone_size: .
j_call: TRBJ2-7
d_call: .
v_call: TRBV30
cdr3_aa: CAWSPLAKSSYEQYF
cdr3_nt: TGTGCCTGGAGCCCCCTAGCGAAAAGCTCCTACGAGCAGTACTTC

clone_size: .
j_call: TRBJ2-7
d_call: TRBD2
v_call: TRBV27
cdr3_aa: CASSPERDDEQYF
cdr3_nt: TGTGCCAGCAGTCCCGAGCGGGACGACGAGCAGTACTTC

clone_size: .
j_call: TRBJ2-5
d_call: TRBD2
v_call: TRBV5-1
cdr3_aa: CASSLEGLAKETQYF
cdr3_nt: TGCGCCAGCAGCTTGGAGGGACTAGCAAAAGAGACCCAGTACTTC

clone_size: .
j_call: TRBJ2-3
d_call: TRBD1
v_call: TRBV5-6
cdr3_aa: CASTANRGSDTQYF
cdr3_nt: TGTGCCAGCACCGCTAACAGGGGTTCAGATACGCAGTATTTT

clone_size: .
j_call: TRBJ1-2
d_call: TRBD1
v_call: TRBV5-1
cdr3_aa: CASSFQTGTGNGYTF
cdr3_nt: TGCGCCAGCAGCTTTCAAACCGGGACAGGGAATGGCTACACCTTC

clone_size: once
j_call: TRBJ1-5
d_call: .
v_call: TRBV2
cdr3_aa: CASSEGIGKPSNQPQHF
cdr3_nt: TGTGCCAGCAGTGAAGGAATCGGGAAACCTAGCAATCAGCCCCAGCATTTT

clone_size: .
j_call: TRBJ2-5
d_call: TRBD2
v_call: TRBV5-1
cdr3_aa: CASSLGGGRGSQYF
cdr3_nt: TGCGCCAGCAGCTTAGGCGGGGGACGCGGGTCCCAGTACTTC

clone_size: .
j_call: TRBJ2-1
d_call: TRBD2
v_call: TRBV11-2
cdr3_aa: CASSPGTSGSGDYNEQFF
cdr3_nt: TGTGCCAGCAGCCCCGGGACTAGCGGGAGCGGGGACTACAATGAGCAGTTCTTC

clone_size: once
j_call: TRBJ2-3
d_call: TRBD1
v_call: TRBV15
cdr3_aa: CATSAWDRGRLRTDTQYF
cdr3_nt: TGTGCCACCAGCGCCTGGGACAGGGGGCGCCTACGCACAGATACGCAGTATTTT

clone_size: .
j_call: TRBJ2-7
d_call: .
v_call: TRBV18
cdr3_aa: CASSPRRGWAEGEQYF
cdr3_nt: TGTGCCAGCTCACCACGGCGAGGGTGGGCGGAGGGCGAGCAGTACTTC

clone_size: .
j_call: TRBJ2-7
d_call: .
v_call: TRBV18
cdr3_aa: CASSLQETYEQYF
cdr3_nt: TGTGCCAGCTCATTACAGGAGACCTACGAGCAGTACTTC

clone_size: .
j_call: TRBJ2-3
d_call: TRBD2
v_call: TRBV6-5
cdr3_aa: CASRTSGRGDTQYF
cdr3_nt: TGTGCCAGCAGAACTAGCGGGAGAGGAGATACGCAGTATTTT

clone_size: once
j_call: TRBJ1-4
d_call: .
v_call: TRBV28
cdr3_aa: CASISGAHEKLFF
cdr3_nt: TGTGCCAGCATATCAGGGGCACATGAAAAACTGTTTTTT